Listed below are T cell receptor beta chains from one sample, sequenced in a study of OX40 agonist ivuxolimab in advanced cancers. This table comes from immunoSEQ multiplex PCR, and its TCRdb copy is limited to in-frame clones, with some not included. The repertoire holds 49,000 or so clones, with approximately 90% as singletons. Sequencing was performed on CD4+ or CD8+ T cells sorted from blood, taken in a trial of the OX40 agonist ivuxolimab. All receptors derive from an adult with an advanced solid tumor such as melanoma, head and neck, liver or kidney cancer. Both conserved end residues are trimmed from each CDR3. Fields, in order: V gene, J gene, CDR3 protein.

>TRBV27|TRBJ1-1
ASSSLRASTEAF
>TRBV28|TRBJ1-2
ASSLPTGNYT
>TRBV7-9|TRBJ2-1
ASSLEGTRNEQF
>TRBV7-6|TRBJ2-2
ASTPSGSGGELF
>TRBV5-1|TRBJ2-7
ASSGPPLNQGRIYEQY
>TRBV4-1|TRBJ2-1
ASSQARNEQF
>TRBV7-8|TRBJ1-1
ASSLRDRVNTEAF
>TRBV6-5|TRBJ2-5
ASSYRATGGKETQY
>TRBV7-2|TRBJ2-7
ASSLGPGGAQNEQY
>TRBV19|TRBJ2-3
ASSIDTRATDTQY
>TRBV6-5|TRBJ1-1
ASSDSDRDEAF
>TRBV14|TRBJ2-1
ASSQGRVAYNEQF
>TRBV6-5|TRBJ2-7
ASSSKTPNYEQY
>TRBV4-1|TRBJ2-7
ASSQDLVQY
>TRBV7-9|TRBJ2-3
ASSLGLAGGRDTQY
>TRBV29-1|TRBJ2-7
SVGTLKAYEQY
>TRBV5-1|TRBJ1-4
ASSPSDRPTNEKLF
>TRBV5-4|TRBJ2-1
ASSSGTSGDNEQF
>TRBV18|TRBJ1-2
ASSGQMDYGYT
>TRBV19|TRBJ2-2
ASSIGQGRELF
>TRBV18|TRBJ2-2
ASSPNRGRPTGELF
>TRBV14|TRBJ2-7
ASSPEEVGRHYEQY
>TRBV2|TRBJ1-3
ASSEGGGNTIY
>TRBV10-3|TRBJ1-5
AISESGQGRQPQH
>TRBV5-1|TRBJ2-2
ASSLREPNTGELF
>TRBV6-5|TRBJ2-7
ASREYRGPYEQY
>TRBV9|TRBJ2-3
ASSLDFLDQADTQY
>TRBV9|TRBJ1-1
ASSPRGQGAGTEAF
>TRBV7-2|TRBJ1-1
ASSYRQGLTEAF
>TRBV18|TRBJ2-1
ASSNKREGRSEQF